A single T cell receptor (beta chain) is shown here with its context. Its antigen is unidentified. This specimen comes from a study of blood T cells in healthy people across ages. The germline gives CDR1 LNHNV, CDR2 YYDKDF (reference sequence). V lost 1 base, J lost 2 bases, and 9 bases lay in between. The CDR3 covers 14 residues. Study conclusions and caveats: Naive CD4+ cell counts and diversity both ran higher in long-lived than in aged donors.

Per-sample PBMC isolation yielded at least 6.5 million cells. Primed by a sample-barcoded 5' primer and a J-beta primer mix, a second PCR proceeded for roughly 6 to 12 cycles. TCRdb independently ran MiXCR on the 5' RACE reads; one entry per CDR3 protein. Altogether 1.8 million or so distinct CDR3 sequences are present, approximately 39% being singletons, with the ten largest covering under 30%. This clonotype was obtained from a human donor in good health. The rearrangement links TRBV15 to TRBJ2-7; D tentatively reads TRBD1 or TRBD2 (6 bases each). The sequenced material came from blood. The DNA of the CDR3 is TGTGCCACCAGCAGAGCGGGGGCCCCCTACGAGCAGTACTTC. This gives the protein CATSRAGAPYEQYF. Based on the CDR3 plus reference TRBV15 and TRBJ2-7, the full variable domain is DAMVIQNPRYQVTQFGKPVTLSCSQTLNHNVMYWYQQKSSQAPKLLFHYYDKDFNNEADTPDNFQSRRPNTSFCFLDIRSPGLGDTAMYLCATSRAGAPYEQYFGPGTRLTVT.